The TCR beta chain described here comes from a study of human CD8 memory T cell subsets. This clonotype is deemed medium-sized by its frequency. UMI-labeled 5' RACE was used, and it produced the TCR beta libraries. TCRdb processed the 5' RACE reads again and assigns one entry to each CDR3 protein, with no DNA. Reported are 8,500 to 14,000 distinct CDR3 sequences; the ten largest clones contain over 7%. The CDR3 totals 14 residues. CDR1 and CDR2 (germline): MDHEN, SYDVKM. The chain links TRBV28 to TRBJ2-3. The receptor was isolated from a human donor in good health. Sequenced input: CD8+ T cells from PBMCs. CDR3 amino acids: CASSLSTTTDTQYF.